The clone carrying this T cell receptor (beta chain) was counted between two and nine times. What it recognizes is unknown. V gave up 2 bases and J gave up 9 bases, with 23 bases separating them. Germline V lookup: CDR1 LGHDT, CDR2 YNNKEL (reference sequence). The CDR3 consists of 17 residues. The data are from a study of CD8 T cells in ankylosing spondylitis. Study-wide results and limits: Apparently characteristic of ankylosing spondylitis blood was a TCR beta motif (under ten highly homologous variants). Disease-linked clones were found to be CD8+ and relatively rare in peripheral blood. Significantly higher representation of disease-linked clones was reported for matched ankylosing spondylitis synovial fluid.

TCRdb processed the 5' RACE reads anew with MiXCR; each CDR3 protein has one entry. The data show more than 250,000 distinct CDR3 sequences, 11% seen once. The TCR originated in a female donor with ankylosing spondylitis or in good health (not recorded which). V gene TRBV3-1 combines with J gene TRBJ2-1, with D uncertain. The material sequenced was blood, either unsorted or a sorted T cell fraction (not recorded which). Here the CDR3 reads CASSQMRRRLEYGEQFF. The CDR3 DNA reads TGTGCCAGCAGCCAAATGCGTCGGCGTCTAGAGTACGGTGAGCAGTTCTTC.